Shown below are 23 T cell receptor beta chains from a single sample sequenced in a study of T-cell memory formation after mild COVID-19. One entry per CDR3 protein results from TCRdb running MiXCR on the 5' RACE reads. The data show 250,000 to 300,000 distinct CDR3 sequences, about a sixth seen once. Sequencing was carried out using PBMCs or a T cell subset sorted from them (not recorded which). These receptors came from a man aged 18 to 30 who had mild COVID-19 (a few samples of this study predate the infection). Cell type and time point are not known.

The chain employs TRBV7-8 and TRBJ2-4; no reliable D call. V lost 0 bases and J lost 7, with 22 bases in between. The CDR3 loop spans 18 amino acids. CDR1 is SGHVS, CDR2 FQNEAQ, per germline. Written as DNA, the CDR3 is TGTGCCAGCAGCTTAGCGTATAGTACTTCAGCTAGAGTCAACATTCAGTACTTC. Protein: CASSLAYSTSARVNIQYF.

This clonotype was observed at least ten times. V and J are TRBV11-1 and TRBJ2-2, with 7 bases identical to TRBD2. The V segment lost 1 base and the J segment 2 bases; nucleotides outside the gene matches: 4. CDR3 length: 16 residues. The germline CDR1 and CDR2 sequences are SGHAT and FQDESV (reference sequence). The CDR3 bases are TGTGCCAGCAGCTTAGGGCGGGGGTTCAACACCGGGGAGCTGTTTTTT. Translation: CASSLGRGFNTGELFF.

This clonotype appeared many times. The chain combines TRBV4-1 with TRBJ2-1; tentative D call: TRBD2 (6 bases). Germline CDR1 reads MGHRA; CDR2 reads YSYEKL. The CDR3 length is 18 residues. Trimming took off 1 base at V and 5 bases at J, with 21 bases between the two ends. Here the CDR3 DNA reads TGCGCCAGCAGCCAAGGCCCACTAATTGGGGGGACCGACAATGAGCAGTTCTTC. Protein product: CASSQGPLIGGTDNEQFF.

The chain joins TRBV20-1 to TRBJ2-5; D gene uncertain. The CDR3 covers 13 residues. Trimming stripped 3 bases from V and 0 bases from J, with 8 bases between. Germline-derived CDR1 and CDR2 are DFQATT and SNEGSKA (reference sequence). CDR3 protein: CSARAIHQETQYF. The DNA of the CDR3 is TGCAGTGCTAGGGCGATTCACCAAGAGACCCAGTACTTC.

In its sample, this clonotype was seen a few times. The V and J genes are TRBV4-3 and TRBJ2-3; D perhaps matches TRBD2 (6 bases). CDR1 LGHNA and CDR2 YSLEER come from the germline V gene. Between the trimmed V and J ends, which lost 0 bases and 6 bases, there was a span of 10 bases. The CDR3 totals 14 residues. The CDR3 coding sequence is TGCGCCAGCAGCCAAGATGATGGGAGGGATACGCAGTATTTT. Protein sequence: CASSQDDGRDTQYF.

The rearrangement joins TRBV12-3 or TRBV12-4 to TRBJ1-1, with 7 bases fitting TRBD1. The CDR3 is 17 residues long. Trimming cost V 4 bases and J 0 bases; bases outside gene matches: 11. In DNA, the CDR3 is TGTGCCAGCAGTTGGGGCCCGGGACAGCCCATGAACACTGAAGCTTTCTTT. It translates to CASSWGPGQPMNTEAFF.

The table lists this clonotype with a few counts. The chain couples TRBV20-1 to TRBJ1-5; 11 nucleotides match TRBD1. Unmatched junction bases numbered 8, after V lost 6 bases and J lost 7 bases. This CDR3 region has 14 residues. Germline CDR1 and CDR2: DFQATT and SNEGSKA (reference sequence). Here the CDR3 reads CSATGQGAQQPQHF. DNA of the CDR3: TGCAGTGCCACCGGACAGGGGGCTCAACAGCCCCAGCATTTT.

In its sample, this clonotype was seen a few times. This chain links TRBV2 with TRBJ1-1; D might be TRBD1 (6 bases). This CDR3 region has 13 residues. Trimming pared 8 bases from V and 1 base from J, leaving 11 bases between. Per germline, CDR1 SNHLY and CDR2 FYNNEI. CDR3 nucleotide sequence: TGTGCCAGCGGACAGCTGCAGAACACTGAAGCTTTCTTT. As protein: CASGQLQNTEAFF.

About this clonotype itself: A junction boundary mismatches the germline segment, possibly from a read error. The chain combines TRBV20-1 with TRBJ2-4; 9 bases are a match to TRBD1. CDR3 length: 13 amino acids. Germline CDR1 is DFQATT and CDR2 is SNEGSKA (reference sequence). DNA of the CDR3: TGCAGTGTTCCGGACAGGGGCAAAAACATTAAGTACTTC. Amino acid sequence: CSVPDRGKNIKYF.

The chain combines TRBV20-1 with TRBJ2-3, with D uncertain. Trimming cost V 2 bases and J 2 bases, with 5 bases left between them. The CDR3 runs to 12 residues. Germline V gives CDR1 DFQATT, CDR2 SNEGSKA (reference sequence). In DNA, the CDR3 is TGCAGTGCTAGACTGTACACAGATACGCAGTATTTT. This codes for CSARLYTDTQYF.

This clonotype has more than one count but fewer than ten. V is TRBV5-4 and J is TRBJ2-1; a weak D match, TRBD2 (6 bases). CDR1 SGHNT and CDR2 YYREEE come from the germline V gene (reference sequence). The CDR3 is 16 amino acids. Trimming cost V 4 bases and J 6 bases, with 20 bases left between them. CDR3 in DNA: TGTGCCAGCAGCAAGGCGGGCAGGGCGGAGGGCAATGAGCAGTTCTTC. This encodes CASSKAGRAEGNEQFF. The full variable domain, completed using reference TRBV5-4 and TRBJ2-1, is ETGVTQSPTHLIKTRGQQVTLRCSSQSGHNTVSWYQQALGQGPQFIFQYYREEENGRGNFPPRFSGLQFPNYSSELNVNALELDDSALYLCASSKAGRAEGNEQFFGPGTRLTVL.

This clonotype came up a few times. The CDR3 DNA reads TGTGCCAGCAGCCCCAGGACAGGGAAAGCGACAGATACGCAGTATTTT. Translated: CASSPRTGKATDTQYF. J is TRBJ2-3 and V is TRBV12-3 or TRBV12-4; 8 nucleotides line up with TRBD1. V shed 6 bases and J 3 bases; nucleotides not matched to a gene: 11. This CDR3 comprises 16 residues.

This clonotype was seen more than once but under ten times. The V gene is TRBV30, the J gene TRBJ2-3; 9 bases align to TRBD1. The V and J ends lost 3 bases and 1 base, in that order; junction bases with no gene match: 8. CDR1 GTSNPN and CDR2 SVGIG come from the germline V gene (reference sequence). The CDR3 extends over 16 amino acids. The CDR3 nucleotides read TGTGCCTGGAGCCTTCGACAGGGGGTAGGCACAGATACGCAGTATTTT. Protein product: CAWSLRQGVGTDTQYF.

The V call is TRBV20-1, the J call TRBJ2-7; a possible D gene is TRBD2 (5 bases). In germline, CDR1 is DFQATT, CDR2 SNEGSKA (reference sequence). Trimming took 6 bases from V and 7 from J, leaving 28 bases between them. This CDR3 is built from 16 residues. The CDR3: CSASRGSSSRAGEQYF. The CDR3 DNA reads as TGCAGTGCCTCCCGAGGGTCTAGCTCGAGGGCCGGGGAGCAGTACTTC.

The rearrangement uses TRBV3-1 and TRBJ1-2, with 8 bases matching TRBD1. There are 15 residues in the CDR3. Germline CDR1 and CDR2: LGHDT and YNNKEL (reference sequence). V shed 4 bases and J 7 bases; nucleotides not matched to a gene: 11. The CDR3 sequence is CASSRTRQGFVGYTF. The CDR3 nucleotides read TGTGCCAGCAGCCGAACTAGACAGGGGTTCGTTGGCTACACCTTC.

A few counts support this clonotype. This sequence joins TRBV7-2 and TRBJ1-3; a weak D match, TRBD1 (6 bases). Germline V gene sequence: CDR1 SGHTA, CDR2 FQGNSA. V was pared by 1 base and J by 3 bases, with 13 bases between. The CDR3 runs 16 residues. CDR3 in amino acids: CASSLDRGGLGNTIYF. The CDR3, as DNA: TGTGCCAGCAGCTTAGATCGGGGGGGGCTTGGAAACACCATATATTTT.

This clonotype was counted a few times. The V and J genes are TRBV7-9 and TRBJ1-1; no firm D call. The V end lost 0 bases, the J end lost 0 bases, and 5 bases lay between the germline ends. The CDR3 runs to 14 residues. Germline assignment: CDR1 SEHNR and CDR2 FQNEAQ (reference sequence). CDR3 region: CASSLAGMNTEAFF. CDR3 nucleotide sequence: TGTGCCAGCAGCTTAGCAGGGATGAACACTGAAGCTTTCTTT.

At least ten counts were recorded for this clonotype. The chain is built from TRBV7-2 and TRBJ2-1; possibly TRBD2 for D (5 bases). Germline V CDR1 and CDR2: SGHTA, FQGNSA. This CDR3 has 17 amino acids. The ends were cut back, 4 bases at V and 0 bases at J, with 16 bases in the middle. The CDR3 region has the DNA TGTGCCAGCAGCTCAGGATTCCCGGGGAGCTCCTACAATGAGCAGTTCTTC. It yields the protein CASSSGFPGSSYNEQFF.

The J gene is TRBJ1-5, the V gene TRBV25-1; 9 bases fit TRBD1. Germline CDR1 and CDR2: MGHDK and SYGVNS. The CDR3 loop spans 16 amino acids. The V and J ends lost 1 base and 2 bases, in that order; junction bases with no gene match: 3. CDR3 nucleotides: TGTGCCAGCAGTGAATCCGGGACAGGGCGCAATCAGCCCCAGCATTTT. Translation: CASSESGTGRNQPQHF.

In its sample, this clonotype was seen a few times. The V and J genes are TRBV18 and TRBJ1-1; TRBD1 matches at 9 bases. In germline, CDR1 is KGHSH, CDR2 LQKENI. The CDR3 has 13 residues. J gave up 6 bases and V 3 bases, and 2 bases lay outside the gene matches. The CDR3 protein is CASSPGQGPEAFF. CDR3 in DNA: TGTGCCAGCTCACCGGGACAGGGCCCTGAAGCTTTCTTT.

This clonotype showed up many times. This chain uses TRBV5-1 with TRBJ2-5; the match to TRBD1 covers 9 bases. The CDR3 covers 14 residues. J was trimmed by 2 bases and V by 4 bases; bases with no gene match: 3. The germline V gene encodes CDR1 SGHRS and CDR2 YFSETQ. This CDR3 reads CASSQGTGQETQYF. The CDR3 DNA reads TGCGCCAGCAGCCAGGGGACAGGGCAAGAGACCCAGTACTTC. Looking up the rest from reference TRBV5-1 and TRBJ2-5 gives the full variable domain: KAGVTQTPRYLIKTRGQQVTLSCSPISGHRSVSWYQQTPGQGLQFLFEYFSETQRNKGNFPGRFSGRQFSNSRSEMNVSTLELGDSALYLCASSQGTGQETQYFGPGTRLLVL.

This sequence joins TRBV5-1 and TRBJ2-2; D possibly matches TRBD1 or TRBD2 (5 bases each). This CDR3 spans 14 amino acids. Looked up from germline, CDR1 is SGHRS and CDR2 is YFSETQ. V was pared by 7 bases and J by 5 bases, with 15 bases between. For the CDR3, the DNA is TGCGCCAGCGCAACCGGGGCACCGACCGGGGAGCTGTTTTTT. Translation gives CASATGAPTGELFF. Full variable domain (remainder filled in from reference TRBV5-1 and TRBJ2-2): KAGVTQTPRYLIKTRGQQVTLSCSPISGHRSVSWYQQTPGQGLQFLFEYFSETQRNKGNFPGRFSGRQFSNSRSEMNVSTLELGDSALYLCASATGAPTGELFFGEGSRLTVL.

This clonotype was detected ten times or more. The chain employs TRBV12-3 or TRBV12-4 and TRBJ2-7, with D maybe TRBD2 (6 bases). This CDR3 has 13 residues. V lost 7 bases and J 6 bases, leaving 16 bases between the germline ends. The CDR3 bases are TGTGCCAGCACCCTCGGGGGTCGTTCCGAGCAGTACTTC. It yields the protein CASTLGGRSEQYF.